Listed below are T cell receptor beta chains from one sample, sequenced in a study of blood T cell repertoires in COVID-19. TCRdb's copy holds only in-frame clones and misses some; the assay was immunoSEQ multiplex PCR. In the table there are over 50,000 clones, about 82% of which are singletons. The sample taken for sequencing was peripheral blood. The receptors derive from a man between 70 and 80 years old with active COVID-19. The CDR3 runs from the conserved cysteine through the conserved F or W. The D gene is left open where the match is weak. Size values are once, few and many counts, or a class for expanded clones, and some rows have none.

TRBD1 | TRBJ2-7 | 15 | TRBV6-5 | . | TGTGCCAGCAGTTACTCAGGGACAGGGAGGTTCGAGCAGTACTTC | CASSYSGTGRFEQYF
. | TRBJ2-3 | 15 | TRBV7-7 | . | TGTGCTAGCAGCTTAGCGGAGGAGGGGAGTGATACGCAGTATTTT | CASSLAEEGSDTQYF
TRBD1 | TRBJ2-7 | 14 | TRBV7-6 | . | TGTGCCAGCAGCTTTGAACAGGGGTTCTACGAGCAGTACTTC | CASSFEQGFYEQYF
TRBD1 | TRBJ1-1 | 13 | TRBV2 | . | TGTGCCAGCAGTGACAGGGGGCTCACTGAAGCTTTCTTT | CASSDRGLTEAFF
TRBD1 | TRBJ1-5 | 16 | TRBV6-5 | . | TGTGCCAGCAGTTACTCGAGGGATCAGGGGGAGCGACCCCAGCATTTT | CASSYSRDQGERPQHF
. | TRBJ1-3 | 17 | TRBV30 | . | TGTGCCTGGAGGGGTCTGGCGTATGGGCTCTCTGGAAACACCATATATTTT | CAWRGLAYGLSGNTIYF
. | TRBJ1-1 | 13 | TRBV5-1 | . | TGCGCCAGCAGCTTGGACAGGAACACTGAAGCTTTCTTT | CASSLDRNTEAFF
TRBD1 | TRBJ1-4 | 14 | TRBV30 | once | TGTGCCTGGAGCCTCGGGACAGTCAGTGAAAAACTGTTTTTT | CAWSLGTVSEKLFF
TRBD1 | TRBJ2-5 | 16 | TRBV24-1 | . | TGTGCCACCAGTGATTTGCCGGGGACAGGGAAAGAGACCCAGTACTTC | CATSDLPGTGKETQYF
. | TRBJ2-3 | 14 | TRBV3-1/TRBV3-2 | . | TGTGCCAGCAGCCAAGATCCGGGTCAGGGTACGCAGTATTTT | CASSQDPGQGTQYF
TRBD2 | TRBJ2-2 | 17 | TRBV6-4 | . | TGTGCCAGCCGTGGACTAGCGGGGGGCCTAAACACCGGGGAGCTGTTTTTT | CASRGLAGGLNTGELFF
TRBD1 | TRBJ1-1 | 17 | TRBV3-1/TRBV3-2 | . | TGTGCCAGCAGCCAACCCGGGACAGGGGACATGAACACTGAAGCTTTCTTT | CASSQPGTGDMNTEAFF
. | TRBJ1-5 | 15 | TRBV4-3 | . | TGCGCCAGCAGCCAAGATGGGGGGGGGCGACAGCCCCAGCATTTT | CASSQDGGGRQPQHF
TRBD1 | TRBJ1-4 | 16 | TRBV5-1 | . | TGCGCCAGCAGCTTGGGCCAGGGGGTCACTAATGAAAAACTGTTTTTT | CASSLGQGVTNEKLFF
TRBD2 | TRBJ2-2 | 17 | TRBV2 | . | TGTGCCAGCAGTGAAAAGGCTAGCGGGGGGTGGCACGGGGAGCTGTTTTTT | CASSEKASGGWHGELFF
. | TRBJ1-1 | 13 | TRBV10-3 | . | TGTGCCAGTCTTCCGGGACATAACACTGAAGCTTTCTTT | CASLPGHNTEAFF
. | TRBJ1-6 | 14 | TRBV4-2 | . | TGTGCCAGCAGCGAACCACTCGGGGATTCACCCCTCCACTTT | CASSEPLGDSPLHF
. | TRBJ1-2 | 13 | TRBV7-2 | . | TGTGCCAGCAGCCTAACGACGGGCGGGGGCTACACCTTC | CASSLTTGGGYTF
. | TRBJ1-6 | 16 | TRBV30 | . | TGTGCCTGGAGTGTACCAACAGGGTCGGGAAATTCACCCCTCCACTTT | CAWSVPTGSGNSPLHF
TRBD1 | TRBJ2-2 | 15 | TRBV9 | . | TGTGCCAGCACCAGACAGGGGGTTAACACCGGGGAGCTGTTTTTT | CASTRQGVNTGELFF
TRBD2 | TRBJ2-3 | 16 | TRBV7-9 | few | TGTGCCAGCAGCCCCCCGGGACTAGCGGGGAGAGATACGCAGTATTTT | CASSPPGLAGRDTQYF
. | TRBJ1-6 | 16 | TRBV9 | . | TGTGCCAGCAGCCCGAGGGCCATTGGGTGGAATTCACCCCTCCACTTT | CASSPRAIGWNSPLHF
TRBD1 | TRBJ1-1 | 13 | TRBV27 | . | TGTGCCAGCGGGGGACAGGGAGGGACTGAAGCTTTCTTT | CASGGQGGTEAFF
TRBD1 | TRBJ2-1 | 15 | TRBV7-3 | . | TGTGCCAGCAGCAAAACGGACAGGGGAAACAATGAGCAGTTCTTC | CASSKTDRGNNEQFF
TRBD1 | TRBJ1-2 | 16 | TRBV19 | . | TGTGCCAGTAGTGCAAACCGACGGACAGGGGAGGGTGGCTACACCTTC | CASSANRRTGEGGYTF
TRBD1 | TRBJ2-3 | 14 | TRBV5-1 | once | TGCGCCAGCAGCTTGCTACAGGGGATGGATACGCAGTATTTT | CASSLLQGMDTQYF
TRBD1 | TRBJ1-2 | 14 | TRBV10-2 | . | TGCGCCAGCAGAAAAGGGACAGCCTACTATGGCTACACCTTC | CASRKGTAYYGYTF
. | TRBJ1-3 | 14 | TRBV4-3 | few | TGCGCCAGCAGCCAAGATGCGGCTGGAAACACCATATATTTT | CASSQDAAGNTIYF
TRBD1 | TRBJ2-2 | 16 | TRBV11-1 | . | TGTGCCAGCAGCTTGCAGGGGGCATGGGGCACCGGGGAGCTGTTTTTT | CASSLQGAWGTGELFF
. | TRBJ2-7 | 14 | TRBV7-9 | . | TGTGCCAGCAGCTTAGAGCAGGGTCATTACGAGCAGTACTTC | CASSLEQGHYEQYF
. | TRBJ2-1 | 15 | TRBV10-3 | . | TGTGCCATCAGGGCCGGGATCAACGTTTATAATGAGCAGTTCTTC | CAIRAGINVYNEQFF
TRBD1 | TRBJ1-1 | 15 | TRBV9 | medium-sized | TGTGCCAGCAGCGCCCATGGGACAGAGAACACTGAAGCTTTCTTT | CASSAHGTENTEAFF
. | TRBJ1-1 | 16 | TRBV6-5 | . | TGTGCCAGCAGTTACTCGGCGGGACGTAAAGGTACTGAAGCTTTCTTT | CASSYSAGRKGTEAFF
. | TRBJ2-7 | 12 | TRBV2 | few | TGTGCCAGCAAAAGCGACTCCTACGAGCAGTACTTC | CASKSDSYEQYF
TRBD2 | TRBJ2-5 | 15 | TRBV6-6 | . | TGTGCCAGCAGTTACGCTCGCGGGGGGGCAGAGACCCAGTACTTC | CASSYARGGAETQYF
. | TRBJ1-1 | 16 | TRBV18 | . | TGTGCCAGCTCACCGCCGTTGGGCGCCAGGGCCAAACAAGCTTTCTTT | CASSPPLGARAKQAFF
TRBD1 | TRBJ1-4 | 14 | TRBV6-1 | . | TGTGCCAGCAGTGATCGACAGGGTGGGGAAAAACTGTTTTTT | CASSDRQGGEKLFF
. | TRBJ2-5 | 13 | TRBV28 | . | TGTGCCAGCAGCCTAGTCCCGAGAGAGACCCAGTACTTC | CASSLVPRETQYF
. | TRBJ1-2 | 13 | TRBV5-4 | . | TGTGCCAGCAGCTTGCGGGGATACTATGGCTACACCTTC | CASSLRGYYGYTF
TRBD2 | TRBJ2-4 | 14 | TRBV7-2 | . | TGTGCCAGCAGCCAACTAGCGGGGGCCTTCCGGGGGTACTTC | CASSQLAGAFRGYF